Below, one TCR beta chain is given with its context. Antigen specificity is unknown. The data originate from a study of shared clonotypes between healthy human individuals. Study details: CD4 naive cells filled three plates per donor, CD4 memory three, CD8 naive two and CD8 memory one. Whole-study findings and limits: When compared with the clonotypes that were shared by all four sorted-subset donors, the non-shared clonotypes turned out to have lower generation probabilities.

Assay execution took place at the deep level. The table came from immunoSEQ multiplex PCR; TCRdb's copy has only in-frame clones and leaves some out. The sample contains some 2 million clones, 90% to 95% of which appear only once. The CDR3 totals 14 residues. Germline values: CDR1 SEHNR, CDR2 FQNEAQ (reference sequence). V was shortened by 1 base and J by 2 bases, with 8 bases between the two germline ends. The sample was naive CD4+ T cells sorted from blood. The subset is: CD45RA+ positively selected. The chain combines TRBV7-9 with TRBJ1-1; D is unresolved. This receptor was taken from a man aged 18 to 30 in good health. The CDR3 coding sequence is TGTGCCAGCAGCTTAGACCTACAAAACACTGAAGCTTTCTTT. Translating it yields CASSLDLQNTEAFF.